The entry that follows covers one T cell receptor (beta chain) sequence. Libraries were prepared by immunoSEQ multiplex PCR; TCRdb keeps only in-frame clonotypes and omits some of them. The repertoire holds nearly 300,000 clones, with roughly 88% as singletons. The CDR3 extends over 13 amino acids. The V end lost 2 bases, the J end lost 3 bases, and 7 bases lay between the germline ends. Per the germline V gene, CDR1 is MNHEY and CDR2 is SVGAGI. The data stem from a study of blood T cell repertoires in COVID-19. The TCR was taken from a woman aged 25 to 45 who had recovered from COVID-19. The sequenced material came from peripheral blood. The chain has TRBV6-5 and TRBJ1-2; D not certain. CDR3 DNA sequence: TGTGCCAGCAGTTACCACAGTGACTATGGCTACACCTTC. Translation: CASSYHSDYGYTF.